This T cell receptor (beta chain) comes out of a study of shared clonotypes between healthy human individuals. The V gene's germline CDR1 is MNHNY and CDR2 SVGAGI (reference sequence). V lost 5 bases to trimming and J lost 2 bases, with 10 bases between them. This CDR3 contains 13 residues. Naive CD8 cells lacked CD45RO and underwent positive selection for CCR7, leaving out terminally differentiated effector memory CD45RA+ cells. The repertoire was sequenced with immunoSEQ multiplex PCR; TCRdb's copy has only in-frame clones and lacks some. This sample carries over 750,000 clones, roughly 96% of them seen once, and the ten largest clones take about 0.25%.

The chain employs TRBV6-6 and TRBJ2-7, with D uncertain. Sequences were obtained from naive CD8+ T cells sorted from blood. This sequence originates from a young man in good health. CDR3 in DNA: TGTGCCAGCAGTCCCGATGGGGCCTACGAGCAGTACTTC. This translates into CASSPDGAYEQYF.